These T cell receptor beta chains were read from a single sample in a study of blood T cell repertoires in COVID-19. Repertoires were generated with immunoSEQ multiplex PCR, while TCRdb's copy carries only in-frame clones and drops some. The sample lists around 310,000 clones; about nine tenths were seen once. The sample was PBMCs or T cells enriched from blood (not recorded which). These receptor sequences come from a woman in her 30s who had recovered from COVID-19. Each CDR3 is given with its conserved first and last residue. Fields, in order: D gene, clone size, J gene, V gene, CDR3 DNA, CDR3 protein. The D gene is left open where the match is weak. Only part of the rows carry a size: once, few, many, or a class if the clone is expanded.

>TRBD1|-|TRBJ2-7|TRBV19
TGTGCCAGTGCGGGACAGGGGGTTCGCGAGCAGTACTTC
CASAGQGVREQYF
>-|-|TRBJ1-5|TRBV30
TGTGCCTGGAGTGTACTTGGTGCAGGGGTTTATCAGCCCCAGCATTTT
CAWSVLGAGVYQPQHF
>-|few|TRBJ1-6|TRBV30
TGTGCCTGGAGGCTTTCGCTTAACAGGAATTCACCCCTCCACTTT
CAWRLSLNRNSPLHF
>-|few|TRBJ1-5|TRBV12-5
TGTGCTAGTGGTTTGGTAGGCGGTCAGCCCCAGCATTTT
CASGLVGGQPQHF
>TRBD1|-|TRBJ1-4|TRBV19
TGTGCCAGTAGTGTAGGGGGCGCCGTGGGTAATGAAAAACTGTTTTTT
CASSVGGAVGNEKLFF
>TRBD2|-|TRBJ2-7|TRBV7-2
TGTGCCAGCAGCTCCCTAGCGGGAAGCTCCTACGAGCAGTACTTC
CASSSLAGSSYEQYF
>TRBD1|-|TRBJ1-2|TRBV12-3/TRBV12-4
TGTGCCAGCACCATGGACAGGAACTATGGCTACACCTTC
CASTMDRNYGYTF
>-|-|TRBJ2-3|TRBV18
TGTGCCACTCTCGCCAGTAGCACAGATACGCAGTATTTT
CATLASSTDTQYF
>TRBD2|-|TRBJ2-1|TRBV9
TGTGCCAGCAGCGGCCGTCTAGCGGGAGAAGGCTCCTACAATGAGCAGTTCTTC
CASSGRLAGEGSYNEQFF
>TRBD2|-|TRBJ2-7|TRBV6-5
TGTGCCAGCAGACTAGCGGAGAACTACGAGCAGTACTTC
CASRLAENYEQYF
>TRBD1|-|TRBJ1-5|TRBV28
TGTGCCAGCAGTTTACTCGCAGGGGGCGTTCATTCTGAGGGTCAGCCCCAGCATTTT
CASSLLAGGVHSEGQPQHF
>-|once|TRBJ2-1|TRBV29-1
TGCAGCGTGGGGGGTATGCGATACAATGAGCAGTTCTTC
CSVGGMRYNEQFF
>-|-|TRBJ2-7|TRBV19
TGTGCCAGTAGTATAAATTGGGGCAACTACGAGCAGTACTTC
CASSINWGNYEQYF
>TRBD1|-|TRBJ2-2|TRBV5-5
TGTGCCAGCAGCTTGTTCGCCCCGGGACAGCCTACCACCGGGGAGCTGTTTTTT
CASSLFAPGQPTTGELFF
>-|-|TRBJ1-2|TRBV5-1
TGCGCCAGCAGCTTGAGGTCCTGGGACTCACCCGTAGCTAACTATGGCTACACCTTC
CASSLRSWDSPVANYGYTF
>-|once|TRBJ2-3|TRBV20-1
TGCAGTGCTAGTTTTGAGGGCACCTACACAGATACGCAGTATTTT
CSASFEGTYTDTQYF
>-|-|TRBJ2-5|TRBV30
TGTGCCTGGAGTGTAACGGGGGAGACCCAGTACTTC
CAWSVTGETQYF
>TRBD1|-|TRBJ2-4|TRBV19
TGTGCCAGTAGTACCTGGACAGGAAACAAAAACATTCAGTACTTC
CASSTWTGNKNIQYF
>-|once|TRBJ1-2|TRBV30
TGTGCCTGGAGTGTTAGAGCCTCGAATCCTTTCTATGGCTACACCTTC
CAWSVRASNPFYGYTF
>-|-|TRBJ1-1|TRBV27
TGTGCCAGCAGTTTAGGTCCCGGGAACACTGAAGCTTTCTTT
CASSLGPGNTEAFF
>TRBD2|once|TRBJ2-7|TRBV9
TGTGCCAGCAGCGAGGTAGCGGGAACCTACGAGCAGTACTTC
CASSEVAGTYEQYF
>TRBD1|-|TRBJ1-2|TRBV28
TGTGCCAGCAGTTTCCATGGACAGGGGAAAGTGACCTATGGCTACACCTTC
CASSFHGQGKVTYGYTF
>-|-|TRBJ1-3|TRBV6-6
TGTGCCAGCAGTCCTCTCCCCCCCAGCGCTTACTCTGGAAACACCATATATTTT
CASSPLPPSAYSGNTIYF